This TCR beta chain is from a study of shared T cell receptors in the human thymus. V gave up 8 bases and J gave up 4 bases; unmatched junction bases: 14. This CDR3 has 15 residues. Germline CDR1 and CDR2: MNHNS and SASEGT. Method: immunoSEQ multiplex PCR; TCRdb's copy keeps in-frame clones and lacks some. The sample consists of more than 550,000 clones, around 87% of them appearing once. The same specimen was also included in a second study, on human thymus T cells. From that second work: Thymic samples were excised during corrective heart operations. Thymic repertoires overlap heavily among unrelated individuals, related research has reported.

Material: thymocytes. The chain is built from TRBV6-1 and TRBJ2-7; TRBD1 agrees at 7 bases. This TCR was recovered from a boy under two years old with a congenital heart defect. CDR3 in DNA: TGTGCCAGCCTACCTGGTCGGACAGGATCGTACGAGCAGTACTTC. It codes for CASLPGRTGSYEQYF.